These T cell receptor beta chains were read from a single sample in a study of blood T cell repertoires in COVID-19. The table came from immunoSEQ multiplex PCR; TCRdb's copy has only in-frame clones and leaves some out. The repertoire consists of about 200,000 clones, with approximately 80% occurring once and the leading ten covering more than 9%. What was sequenced was peripheral blood. These receptors were taken from a man aged 45-65 years with active or convalescent COVID-19. The CDR3 runs from the conserved cysteine through the conserved F or W. A D gene is named only where the DNA matches it firmly. Some rows have no size entry. The others give once, few or many, or a class for an expanded clone.

cdr3_length	clone_size	v_call	j_call	d_call	cdr3_aa	cdr3_nt
16	-	TRBV4-1	TRBJ1-4	TRBD1	CASSQAFGTASEKLFF	TGCGCCAGCAGCCAAGCATTCGGGACAGCTAGTGAAAAACTGTTTTTT
12	-	TRBV9	TRBJ2-3	-	CASSLTTDTQYF	TGTGCCAGCAGCCTCACTACAGATACGCAGTATTTT
16	-	TRBV7-3	TRBJ2-2	TRBD2	CASSLRGLAGVGELFF	TGTGCCAGCAGCTTAAGAGGGCTAGCGGGAGTCGGGGAGCTGTTTTTT
14	-	TRBV7-2	TRBJ2-5	-	CASSSRGQGAVPYF	TGTGCCAGCAGCTCCCGTGGGCAGGGTGCCGTTCCGTACTTC
14	-	TRBV7-2	TRBJ1-2	-	CASSAQQGHYGYTF	TGTGCCAGCAGCGCGCAGCAGGGGCACTATGGCTACACCTTC
19	-	TRBV4-2	TRBJ2-4	TRBD2	CASSQDSGRGSLAKNIQYF	TGTGCCAGCAGCCAAGATAGCGGGAGGGGCTCTCTAGCCAAAAACATTCAGTACTTC
14	-	TRBV5-6	TRBJ1-2	TRBD1	CASSLRDRRYGYTF	TGTGCCAGCAGCCTCCGGGACAGACGGTATGGCTACACCTTC
15	-	TRBV19	TRBJ1-6	TRBD1	CASSIQGGNNSPLHF	TGTGCCAGTAGTATCCAGGGGGGAAATAATTCACCCCTCCACTTT
15	-	TRBV7-2	TRBJ1-5	-	CASSLDRDSLWPQHF	TGTGCCAGCAGCTTAGACAGGGATAGTTTATGGCCCCAGCATTTT
15	-	TRBV5-6	TRBJ1-2	-	CASSDWRVGIYGYTF	TGTGCCAGCAGCGACTGGAGGGTAGGGATCTATGGCTACACCTTC
12	-	TRBV3-1/TRBV3-2	TRBJ2-7	-	CASSLATYEQYF	TGTGCCAGCAGCCTCGCTACCTACGAGCAGTACTTC
13	-	TRBV14	TRBJ2-7	-	CASSQVIYGEQYF	TGTGCCAGCAGCCAAGTAATTTACGGGGAGCAGTACTTC
15	-	TRBV7-2	TRBJ1-2	-	CASSLSGGDPHGYTF	TGTGCCAGCAGCTTAAGTGGAGGGGACCCGCATGGCTACACCTTC
17	-	TRBV28	TRBJ2-7	TRBD2	CASSYHPLAGVSVEQYF	TGTGCCAGCAGCTATCACCCGCTAGCGGGAGTGTCTGTCGAGCAGTACTTC
15	-	TRBV6-2/TRBV6-3	TRBJ2-7	-	CASSYSTGFWYEQYF	TGTGCCAGCAGTTACTCGACGGGGTTTTGGTACGAGCAGTACTTC
17	-	TRBV5-1	TRBJ1-5	TRBD1	CASSEGTAGFTNQPQHF	TGCGCCAGCAGCGAAGGGACAGCCGGTTTTACCAATCAGCCCCAGCATTTT
17	-	TRBV14	TRBJ1-2	-	CASSQDTGRSANYGYTF	TGTGCCAGCAGCCAAGATACAGGGAGATCCGCTAACTATGGCTACACCTTC
16	-	TRBV27	TRBJ1-4	TRBD1	CASSHLIGTGVEKLFF	TGTGCCAGCAGTCATCTAATCGGGACAGGGGTTGAAAAACTGTTTTTT
11	-	TRBV11-3	TRBJ1-2	-	CASSFDYGYTF	TGTGCCAGCAGCTTCGACTATGGCTACACCTTC
16	-	TRBV4-3	TRBJ2-2	-	CASSQLAGQFTGELFF	TGCGCCAGCAGCCAATTAGCCGGACAGTTCACCGGGGAGCTGTTTTTT
15	-	TRBV14	TRBJ2-1	-	CASSPRTAPYNEQFF	TGTGCCAGCAGCCCCCGGACAGCACCCTACAATGAGCAGTTCTTC
13	few	TRBV30	TRBJ1-1	TRBD1	CAWSTDRGTEAFF	TGTGCCTGGAGCACGGACAGGGGAACTGAAGCTTTCTTT
14	-	TRBV11-2	TRBJ1-4	-	CASSLLRASEKLFF	TGTGCCAGCAGCTTACTCAGGGCGAGTGAAAAACTGTTTTTT
16	-	TRBV7-2	TRBJ1-3	-	CASSLVSASSGNTIYF	TGTGCCAGCAGCTTAGTGAGCGCGAGCTCTGGAAACACCATATATTTT
15	-	TRBV11-2	TRBJ1-3	TRBD1	CASSPSTGSGNTIYF	TGTGCCAGCAGCCCTTCGACAGGGTCTGGAAACACCATATATTTT
14	-	TRBV19	TRBJ2-1	-	CASSMGASYNEQFF	TGTGCCAGTAGTATGGGGGCCTCCTACAATGAGCAGTTCTTC
13	-	TRBV7-2	TRBJ1-4	-	CASSLARQEKLFF	TGTGCCAGCAGCTTAGCGAGACAGGAAAAACTGTTTTTT
16	once	TRBV6-2/TRBV6-3	TRBJ2-3	TRBD2	CASSDGLAGYTDTQYF	TGTGCCAGCAGTGACGGACTAGCGGGGTACACAGATACGCAGTATTTT
13	-	TRBV7-2	TRBJ1-2	-	CASSLEQDGRYTF	TGTGCCAGCAGCTTAGAACAGGATGGTCGCTACACCTTC
14	-	TRBV28	TRBJ1-4	-	CASSFGAGNEKLFF	TGTGCCAGCAGTTTCGGAGCAGGGAATGAAAAACTGTTTTTT
15	-	TRBV27	TRBJ1-3	TRBD1	CASSPDRTSGNTIYF	TGTGCCAGCAGTCCGGACAGGACCTCTGGAAACACCATATATTTT
15	-	TRBV5-1	TRBJ1-2	-	CASSLGSVANYGYTF	TGCGCCAGCAGCTTGGGGTCCGTAGCTAACTATGGCTACACCTTC
14	once	TRBV2	TRBJ2-5	-	CASSSLAGQETQYF	TGTGCCAGCAGTTCCCTGGCGGGGCAAGAGACCCAGTACTTC
13	-	TRBV29-1	TRBJ1-2	-	CSVAGGFGYGYTF	TGCAGCGTAGCCGGAGGGTTTGGCTATGGCTACACCTTC
15	-	TRBV28	TRBJ2-1	TRBD2	CASSSGTTQYNEQFF	TGTGCCAGCAGTTCTGGGACTACCCAATACAATGAGCAGTTCTTC
13	-	TRBV15	TRBJ1-5	-	CATSRPRDQPQHF	TGTGCCACCAGCAGACCACGAGATCAGCCCCAGCATTTT
13	-	TRBV7-6	TRBJ2-2	-	CASSSRGSGELFF	TGTGCCAGCAGCTCCAGGGGTTCCGGGGAGCTGTTTTTT
14	-	TRBV6-2/TRBV6-3	TRBJ2-1	-	CASSIGLFLGEQFF	TGTGCCAGCAGTATCGGACTTTTTTTGGGGGAGCAGTTCTTC
14	-	TRBV9	TRBJ2-7	TRBD1	CASSVVAGGYEQYF	TGTGCCAGCAGCGTAGTGGCAGGGGGCTACGAGCAGTACTTC
15	once	TRBV7-9	TRBJ2-2	TRBD1	CASSRGQGDTGELFF	TGTGCCAGCAGCCGAGGACAGGGGGACACCGGGGAGCTGTTTTTT
14	-	TRBV6-5	TRBJ1-5	-	CASSPLGSGQPQHF	TGTGCCAGCAGCCCGTTGGGGTCGGGGCAGCCCCAGCATTTT
15	-	TRBV5-1	TRBJ2-7	TRBD1	CASSSGTAGFLEQYF	TGCGCCAGCAGCTCTGGGACAGCAGGGTTCCTCGAGCAGTACTTC
12	-	TRBV13	TRBJ2-3	-	CASSLVSDTQYF	TGTGCCAGCAGCTTAGTATCAGATACGCAGTATTTT
16	-	TRBV7-3	TRBJ2-1	TRBD2	CASSATRTSGGNEQFF	TGTGCCAGCAGCGCGACTCGGACTAGCGGAGGCAATGAGCAGTTCTTC
17	-	TRBV6-2/TRBV6-3	TRBJ2-1	-	CASSYPTLVGDYNEQFF	TGTGCCAGCAGTTATCCAACACTAGTGGGCGATTACAATGAGCAGTTCTTC
11	-	TRBV12-3/TRBV12-4	TRBJ2-5	-	CASSFIETQYF	TGTGCCAGCAGTTTTATAGAGACCCAGTACTTC
14	-	TRBV18	TRBJ2-5	-	CASSPPNYQETQYF	TGTGCCAGCTCACCACCGAACTACCAAGAGACCCAGTACTTC
16	-	TRBV21-1	TRBJ1-6	-	CASSTGEGSSRSPLHF	TGTGCCAGCAGCACGGGGGAGGGTTCGTCGAGATCACCCCTCCACTTT
14	-	TRBV4-1	TRBJ1-1	-	CASSQWGGNTEAFF	TGCGCCAGCAGCCAATGGGGGGGGAACACTGAAGCTTTCTTT
16	-	TRBV11-2	TRBJ2-1	TRBD2	CASTATYYGLAGEQFF	TGTGCCAGCACCGCGACATATTACGGACTAGCGGGAGAGCAGTTCTTC
9	-	TRBV27	TRBJ1-1	-	CAPRLRAFF	TGTGCCCCCCGCCTTCGGGCTTTCTTT
13	-	TRBV5-1	TRBJ2-7	-	CASSNQGSNEQYF	TGCGCCAGCAGTAACCAGGGGTCTAACGAGCAGTATTTC
14	once	TRBV6-5	TRBJ1-6	TRBD1	CASSLDRVNSPLHF	TGTGCCAGCAGCCTGGACAGGGTTAATTCACCCCTCCACTTT
16	-	TRBV10-3	TRBJ2-1	TRBD2	CAISVEASSGYNEQFF	TGTGCCATCAGTGTGGAGGCGTCTAGCGGCTACAATGAGCAGTTCTTC
13	-	TRBV12-3/TRBV12-4	TRBJ1-5	-	CASSLSVHQPQHF	TGTGCCAGCAGTCTATCGGTTCATCAGCCCCAGCATTTT
13	once	TRBV6-2/TRBV6-3	TRBJ1-2	TRBD1	CASSSTGGGGYTF	TGTGCCAGCAGTTCGACAGGGGGAGGAGGCTACACCTTC
15	-	TRBV4-3	TRBJ2-2	TRBD1	CASSPGTGGVGELFF	TGCGCCAGCAGCCCAGGGACAGGGGGCGTCGGGGAGCTGTTTTTT
15	-	TRBV15	TRBJ1-1	TRBD1	CATSRTDRADTEAFF	TGTGCCACCAGCAGAACGGACAGGGCGGACACTGAAGCTTTCTTT
14	once	TRBV15	TRBJ2-5	-	CATSTGLVVETQYF	TGTGCCACCAGTACAGGGCTGGTAGTGGAGACCCAGTACTTC